This T cell receptor (beta chain) was retrieved from a study of shared clonotypes between healthy human individuals. Overall study: Per donor, three plates held CD4 naive cells, three held CD4 memory, two held CD8 naive and one held CD8 memory.

Between the trimmed V and J ends, which lost 6 bases and 6 bases, there was a span of 8 bases. Germline CDR1 SNHLY, CDR2 FYNNEI. The CDR3 spans 11 residues. Points from the study as a whole: Sharing across four donors was seen in approximately 5.2% of naive CD4 clonotypes. Unshared clonotypes carried lower generation probabilities than those common to all four donors. The donor pool, a small one, limited the genetic and exposure-history diversity represented.

Sequencing used immunoSEQ multiplex PCR; TCRdb keeps in-frame clones, though not all of them. There are about 380,000 clones in the sample; 90% to 98% occur only once, and approximately 0.32% lies in the top ten. Regarding this clone: Its antigen is as yet unknown.

V usage is TRBV2 and J usage is TRBJ1-2; D is ambiguous. The sequence was collected from a man younger than 40 in good health. Sequencing was done on a sample of memory CD8+ T cells sorted from blood. Subset here: CD45RO+ cells pooled with CCR7-negative TemRA cells. The CDR3, as DNA: TGTGCCAGCAGGCCGTATGATGGCTACACCTTC. It codes for CASRPYDGYTF.